This TCR beta chain was profiled in a study of blood T cell repertoires in COVID-19. V lost 5 bases, J lost 6 bases, and 15 bases stayed unmatched. CDR3 length: 17 residues. Per germline, CDR1 SGHVS and CDR2 FQNEAQ. Assay: immunoSEQ multiplex PCR; the TCRdb copy retains only in-frame clones and omits some. Altogether around 30,000 clones are present, about 92% being singletons, with the ten largest covering about 21%. This clonotype was obtained from a man older than 75 with acute or convalescent COVID-19. Sequencing was performed on peripheral blood. The chain combines TRBV7-8 with TRBJ1-4, with 7 positions matching TRBD1. In nucleotides, the CDR3 is TGTGCCAGCAGCCCCCCAGGAGGGGGCTTCTTGTATGAAAAACTGTTTTTT. Its translation is CASSPPGGGFLYEKLFF.